This TCR beta chain was captured in a study of T cell responses to AZD1222 COVID-19 vaccine. Whole-study findings and limits: Baseline seropositives among AZD1222 recipients totaled only five to seven. Spike-specific TCR depth and breadth grew after two AZD1222 doses. A reported finding is that nearly half of spike-specific TCRs target unmutated variant regions.

Profiled with immunoSEQ multiplex PCR; TCRdb holds only in-frame clones, not every one. The sample lists about 110,000 clones, roughly 87% occurring once. The CDR3 contains 13 residues. Germline CDR1 is SNHLY and CDR2 is FYNNEI. V was clipped by 4 bases and J by 7 bases, with 13 bases between them. Note on this clone: As yet, its antigen is unknown.

The source was peripheral blood, collected on day 0 of MenACWY control vaccination. The TCR sequence derives from an adult in good health. This chain links TRBV2 with TRBJ1-2; D possibly corresponds to TRBD1 (5 bases). CDR3 in DNA: TGTGCCAGCAGTGGCTGGCAGGGCGGTGGCTACACCTTC. Translation gives CASSGWQGGGYTF. The variable domain in full, with the rest retrieved from reference TRBV2 and TRBJ1-2, is EPEVTQTPSHQVTQMGQEVILRCVPISNHLYFYWYRQILGQKVEFLVSFYNNEISEKSEIFDDQFSVERPDGSNFTLKIRSTKLEDSAMYFCASSGWQGGGYTFGSGTRLTVV.